These 8 T cell receptor beta chains originate from one sample sequenced in a study of CD8+CD57+ T cells in acquired aplastic anemia. Sequenced patients had shown CD8+CD57+ cell expansion by flow cytometry. The template for TCR beta VDJ and CDR3 sequence profiling was genomic DNA. TCRdb independently ran MiXCR on the reads; one entry per CDR3 protein. The data contain 260,000 or so distinct CDR3 sequences, 82% of them singletons. The sequenced sample consisted of sorted CD4+, CD8+, or CD8+CD57+ T cells (not recorded which) from PBMCs. These receptors all come from a human donor with aplastic anemia.

A remark on this clonotype: One end of the junction varies from germline; a read error may be responsible. This CDR3 reads CASSSSYSNQPRHF. As DNA, the CDR3 is TGTGCCAGCAGTTCGTCGTATAGCAATCAGCCCCGGCATTTT. This rearrangement joins TRBV12-3 or TRBV12-4 to TRBJ1-5; D unclear. The CDR3 consists of 14 residues.

V gene TRBV7-3 combines with J gene TRBJ2-3, with D possibly called TRBD1 or TRBD2 (5 bases each). Trimming removed 5 bases at V and 14 bases at J, with 26 bases between. CDR3 size: 15 residues. CDR1 is SGHTA and CDR2 is FQGTGA in the germline V gene. DNA for the CDR3: TGTGCCAGCAGCGTTTGCCTGCTAAGAGTAGCGAGGGGGTATTTT. This translates into CASSVCLLRVARGYF.

As for this clonotype: A much larger clone sits a single nucleotide away, making a read error possible. This CDR3 is missing its conserved last phenylalanine or tryptophan, likely due to a read error. The DNA is left out, because the CDR3 cannot be placed on it with certainty; the CDR3 is given as TCRdb lists it. V is TRBV19 and J is TRBJ2-1; TRBD2 reflects the table's D call only, with no check against the DNA. Germline CDR1 LNHDA, CDR2 SQIVND (reference sequence). The CDR3 has 16 residues if both end residues are counted. CDR3 amino acids: CASSIASVAYNEQLFV.

This clonotype was counted ten times or more. This is likely a read error, given that the CDR3 carries no conserved phenylalanine or tryptophan at its end. Because the CDR3's place on the DNA is in doubt, the DNA is left out and the CDR3 is given as listed by TCRdb. The V and J genes are TRBV24-1 and TRBJ1-3; TRBD1, as called in the table, went unchecked against the DNA. The CDR3 has 10 residues if both end residues are counted. Germline CDR1 and CDR2: KGHDR and SFDVKD. CDR3: CATSDKKTGV.

V gene TRBV11-3 combines with J gene TRBJ2-4; D unresolved. The CDR3 is 12 amino acids. V lost 0 bases and J lost 12, with 9 bases in between. The germline V gene has CDR1 SGHNT and CDR2 YENEEA. CDR3 nucleotides: TGTGCCAGCAGCTTAGATGTGAACGGTCAGTACTTC. It is translated as CASSLDVNGQYF.

This chain uses TRBV7-8 with TRBJ2-7; D ambiguous. This CDR3 contains 18 residues. Germline CDR1 is SGHVS and CDR2 is FQNEAQ. The CDR3 loop is CASSFHPDPATLSYEQYV. The CDR3 nucleotides are TGCGCCAGCAGCTTTCATCCAGACCCGGCAACGCTTTCTTACGAGCAGTACGTC.

Turning to this clonotype: An end of the junction differs from the germline gene, which may be a read error. CDR3 amino acids: CASSQIILAGGPF. The CDR3 DNA reads as TGTGCCAGCAGCCAAATTATACTAGCGGGGGGGCCTTTT. This chain links TRBV7-9 with TRBJ2-3, with 13 bases aligning to TRBD2. The CDR3 is made up of 13 amino acids. CDR1 and CDR2 from the germline V gene are SEHNR and FQNEAQ (reference sequence).

The chain combines TRBV7-8 with TRBJ2-1, with a tentative D call TRBD2 (6 bases). CDR1 is SGHVS and CDR2 is FQNEAQ in the germline V gene. This CDR3 comprises 16 residues. V lost 0 bases and J lost 13, with 22 bases in between. The CDR3 DNA follows: TGTGCCAGCAGCTTAGCGGGAGGCCGGGAGACCGAGGATCAGTTCTTC. Protein: CASSLAGGRETEDQFF.